Below are 17 T cell receptor beta chains sequenced from a single sample in a study of blood T cell repertoires in COVID-19. Clones were read by immunoSEQ multiplex PCR, and TCRdb kept only the in-frame ones, dropping some. The repertoire holds a few hundred thousand clones, approximately 81% seen once, with about 3.4% in the top ten. Sequencing was performed on peripheral blood. The receptor source for this set is a woman between 18 and 29 years old with acute or convalescent COVID-19.

V and J are TRBV6-2 or TRBV6-3 and TRBJ2-6, with D perhaps matching TRBD1 (6 bases). Deletions cut 5 bases from V and 3 bases from J, with 8 bases between. The germline CDR1 and CDR2 sequences are MNHEY and SVGEGT. The CDR3 has 14 amino acids. The CDR3 DNA follows: TGTGCCAGCAGTCGAGGGGGTGGGGCCAACGTCCTGACTTTC. Protein product: CASSRGGGANVLTF.

This clone showed up just a few times. The rearrangement uses TRBV4-3 and TRBJ2-6; 15 bases match TRBD2. This CDR3 comprises 18 residues. V trimming: 4 bases; J trimming: 3 bases; junction bases outside the gene matches: 4. Germline assignment: CDR1 LGHNA and CDR2 YSLEER. In nucleotides, the CDR3 is TGCGCCAGCAGCCCGGGACTAGCGGGAGGTTTTGGGGCCAACGTCCTGACTTTC. This codes for CASSPGLAGGFGANVLTF.

This clone occurred once. The chain carries TRBV3-1 (or the pseudogene TRBV3-2) and TRBJ1-6, with 7 bases identical to TRBD1. CDR1 is LGHDT and CDR2 is YNNKEL in the germline V gene (reference sequence). The CDR3 runs to 15 residues. The trim removed 5 bases at V and 7 bases at J, leaving 8 bases unmatched. In DNA, the CDR3 is TGTGCCAGCAGCGTACGACAGGGTTCCAATTCACCCCTCCACTTT. Translating it yields CASSVRQGSNSPLHF.

As regards this clone: Different DNA sequences within this sample yield the same CDR3. The chain employs TRBV2 and TRBJ2-5; a possible D gene is TRBD2 (5 bases). Germline loops: CDR1 SNHLY, CDR2 FYNNEI. There are 11 residues in the CDR3. The V and J ends lost 5 bases and 4 bases respectively, with 5 bases between them. The CDR3 nucleotides are TGTGCCAGCAGTACTAGAGAGACCCAGTACTTC. The encoded protein is CASSTRETQYF. The whole variable domain, filled in from reference TRBV2 and TRBJ2-5, reads EPEVTQTPSHQVTQMGQEVILRCVPISNHLYFYWYRQILGQKVEFLVSFYNNEISEKSEIFDDQFSVERPDGSNFTLKIRSTKLEDSAMYFCASSTRETQYFGPGTRLLVL.

This chain links TRBV6-5 with TRBJ1-4, with TRBD1 matching 7 bases. The CDR3 runs to 14 residues. CDR1 MNHEY and CDR2 SVGAGI come from the germline V gene. V gave up 10 bases and J gave up 4 bases; unmatched junction bases: 9. The CDR3 spells CATAGQPLNEKLFF. As DNA, the CDR3 is TGTGCCACCGCGGGACAGCCTCTTAATGAAAAACTGTTTTTT.

The CDR3, as DNA: TGTGCCAGCACCTCGCCGGGACAGGGGTTCAATCAGCCCCAGCATTTT. Protein: CASTSPGQGFNQPQHF. The chain recombines TRBV28 with TRBJ1-5; 10 bases fit TRBD1. This CDR3 is built from 16 residues. V was pared by 7 bases and J by 3 bases, with 9 bases of the junction left unmatched. CDR1 and CDR2 from the germline V gene are MDHEN and SYDVKM.

The chain joins TRBV30 to TRBJ1-4; D gene ambiguous. V dropped 0 bases and J dropped 5 bases, with 13 bases sitting between them. This CDR3 region has 15 residues. The V gene's germline CDR1 is GTSNPN and CDR2 SVGIG (reference sequence). CDR3 sequence reads: CAWSVVGQVNEKLFF. CDR3 sequence (DNA): TGTGCCTGGAGTGTGGTAGGTCAGGTGAATGAAAAACTGTTTTTT.

The rearrangement links TRBV10-3 to TRBJ2-5; 9 bases are shared with TRBD1. CDR1 and CDR2 (germline): ENHRY, SYGVKD. The trim removed 11 bases at V and 5 bases at J, leaving 9 bases unmatched. The CDR3 contains 13 residues. CDR3 sequence (DNA): TGTGCCGCCCGGGACAGGGAGACGGAGACCCAGTACTTC. Translated: CAARDRETETQYF.

The chain uses TRBV6-1 and TRBJ2-5; D perhaps matches TRBD2 (5 bases). Germline CDR1 reads MNHNS; CDR2 reads SASEGT. V was trimmed by 2 bases and J by 2 bases, leaving 9 bases between them. CDR3 size: 14 residues. CDR3 nucleotide sequence: TGTGCCAGCAGTGAATCCCCGGGACAAGAGACCCAGTACTTC. The encoded protein is CASSESPGQETQYF.

This clone was detected once. The V and J genes are TRBV7-8 and TRBJ1-1; 7 positions match TRBD1. V lost 5 bases, J lost 3 bases, and 6 bases stayed unmatched. Germline values: CDR1 SGHVS, CDR2 FQNEAQ. The CDR3 covers 14 residues. CDR3 loop: CASSLLTGDTEAFF. The CDR3 nucleotides are TGTGCCAGCAGCCTACTAACAGGGGACACTGAAGCTTTCTTT.

The count of this clone is one. The CDR3 spells CASSLSSDTRGTGELFF. The CDR3 DNA reads TGTGCCAGCAGCTTATCCTCGGACACCAGGGGGACCGGGGAGCTGTTTTTT. The V call is TRBV7-2, the J call TRBJ2-2, with 7 bases identical to TRBD1. With 2 bases clipped from V and 5 bases from J, the junction kept 11 bases outside the gene matches. Germline lookup yields CDR1 SGHTA and CDR2 FQGNSA. This CDR3 is built from 17 residues. The full variable domain, with the rest looked up from reference TRBV7-2 and TRBJ2-2, is GAGVSQSPSNKVTEKGKDVELRCDPISGHTALYWYRQSLGQGLEFLIYFQGNSAPDKSGLPSDRFSAERTGGSVSTLTIQRTQQEDSAVYLCASSLSSDTRGTGELFFGEGSRLTVL.

This chain joins TRBV3-1 (or the pseudogene TRBV3-2) and TRBJ2-3; D remains unclear. Trimming left V 3 bases short and J 7 bases short, with 11 bases between. From germline, CDR1 is LGHDT and CDR2 YNNKEL (reference sequence). This CDR3 has 13 amino acids. The CDR3 coding sequence is TGTGCCAGCAGCCACCCCTCACAGAATACGCAGTATTTT. Translated, it gives CASSHPSQNTQYF.

This sequence joins TRBV2 and TRBJ2-2; D not resolved. V was shortened by 3 bases and J by 9 bases, with 11 bases between the two germline ends. Germline V lookup: CDR1 SNHLY, CDR2 FYNNEI. There are 13 residues in the CDR3. The chain's CDR3 is CASSEPLDRELFF. The CDR3 DNA sequence: TGTGCCAGCAGTGAGCCCCTAGATCGGGAGCTGTTTTTT.

This sequence joins TRBV18 and TRBJ1-5, with D possibly being TRBD1 (6 bases). In germline, CDR1 is KGHSH, CDR2 LQKENI. The V gene lost 5 bases and the J gene lost 2 bases, with 10 bases spanning the gap. The CDR3 runs to 14 residues. This CDR3 is CASSAYRGNQPQHF. The CDR3 bases are TGTGCCAGCTCAGCCTACAGGGGCAATCAGCCCCAGCATTTT.

The CDR3 sequence is CASTETPFNYGYTF. In DNA form, the CDR3 reads TGTGCCAGCACCGAGACACCGTTTAACTATGGCTACACCTTC. This chain joins TRBV28 and TRBJ1-2; no clear D. V lost 7 bases and J lost 1, with 13 bases in between. The CDR3 is 14 amino acids. Looked up from germline, CDR1 is MDHEN and CDR2 is SYDVKM.

V usage is TRBV5-1 and J usage is TRBJ1-1; no clear D. V was cut by 4 bases and J by 4 bases, with 14 bases left in between. From germline, CDR1 is SGHRS and CDR2 YFSETQ. There are 14 residues in the CDR3. CDR3 region: CASSATVGGTEAFF. The CDR3 DNA sequence: TGCGCCAGCAGCGCCACAGTGGGAGGCACTGAAGCTTTCTTT.

The J gene is TRBJ2-1, the V gene TRBV4-1; D unclear. The CDR3 covers 15 residues. From germline, CDR1 is MGHRA and CDR2 YSYEKL. With 0 bases removed from V and 0 bases from J, the gap between germline ends came to 6 bases. Here the CDR3 DNA reads TGCGCCAGCAGCCAAGATCCGGGCTCCTACAATGAGCAGTTCTTC. Translated: CASSQDPGSYNEQFF.